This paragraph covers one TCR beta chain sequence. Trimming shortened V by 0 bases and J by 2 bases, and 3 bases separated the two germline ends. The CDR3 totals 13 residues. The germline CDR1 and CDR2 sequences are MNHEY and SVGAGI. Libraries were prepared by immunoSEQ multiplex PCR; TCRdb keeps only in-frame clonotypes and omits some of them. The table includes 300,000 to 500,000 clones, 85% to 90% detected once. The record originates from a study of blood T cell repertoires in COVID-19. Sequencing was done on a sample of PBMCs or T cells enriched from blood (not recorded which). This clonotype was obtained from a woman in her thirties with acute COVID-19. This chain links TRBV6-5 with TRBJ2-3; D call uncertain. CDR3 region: CASSYSNTDTQYF. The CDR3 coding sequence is TGTGCCAGCAGTTACTCCAACACAGATACGCAGTATTTT.